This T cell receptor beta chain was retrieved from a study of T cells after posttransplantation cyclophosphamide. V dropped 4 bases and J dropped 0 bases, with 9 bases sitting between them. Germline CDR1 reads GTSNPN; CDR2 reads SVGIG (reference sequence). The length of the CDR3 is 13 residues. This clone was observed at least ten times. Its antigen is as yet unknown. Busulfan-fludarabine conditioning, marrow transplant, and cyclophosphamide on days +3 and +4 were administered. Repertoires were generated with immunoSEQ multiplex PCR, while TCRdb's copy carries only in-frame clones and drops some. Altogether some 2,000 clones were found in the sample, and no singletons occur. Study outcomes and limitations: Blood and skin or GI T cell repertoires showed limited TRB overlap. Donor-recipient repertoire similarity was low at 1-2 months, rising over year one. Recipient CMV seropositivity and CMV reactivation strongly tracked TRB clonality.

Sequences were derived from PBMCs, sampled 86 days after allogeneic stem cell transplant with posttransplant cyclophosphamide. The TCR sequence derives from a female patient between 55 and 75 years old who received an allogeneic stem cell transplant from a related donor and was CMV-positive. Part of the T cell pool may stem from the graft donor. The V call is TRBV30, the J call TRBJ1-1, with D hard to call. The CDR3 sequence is CAWKGSMNTEAFF. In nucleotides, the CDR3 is TGTGCCTGGAAAGGGTCTATGAACACTGAAGCTTTCTTT. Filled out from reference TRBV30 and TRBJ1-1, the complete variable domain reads SQTIHQWPATLVQPVGSPLSLECTVEGTSNPNLYWYRQAAGRGLQLLFYSVGIGQISSEVPQNLSASRPQDRQFILSSKKLLLSDSGFYLCAWKGSMNTEAFFGQGTRLTVV.